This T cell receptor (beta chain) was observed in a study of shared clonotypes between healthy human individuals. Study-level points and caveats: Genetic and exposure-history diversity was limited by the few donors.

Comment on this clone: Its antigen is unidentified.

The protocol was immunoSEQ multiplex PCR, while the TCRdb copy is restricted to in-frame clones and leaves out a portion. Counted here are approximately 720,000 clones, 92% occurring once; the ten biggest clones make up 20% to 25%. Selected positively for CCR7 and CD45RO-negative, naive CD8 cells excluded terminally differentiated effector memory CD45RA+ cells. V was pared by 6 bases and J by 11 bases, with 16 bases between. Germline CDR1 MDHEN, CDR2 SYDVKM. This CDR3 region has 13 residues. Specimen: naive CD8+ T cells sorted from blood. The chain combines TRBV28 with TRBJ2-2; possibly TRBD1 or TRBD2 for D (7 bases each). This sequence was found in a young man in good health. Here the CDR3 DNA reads TGTGCCAGCAGCCCCGGGGGGACAGCTGAGCTGTTTTTT. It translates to CASSPGGTAELFF.